These 2 T cell receptor beta chains were sequenced from one sample in a study of blood T cell repertoires in COVID-19. Generated by immunoSEQ multiplex PCR, the TCRdb table keeps only in-frame clones and is missing some. Counted here are tens of thousands of clones, roughly 85% occurring once; the ten biggest clones make up around 26%. The sequenced material came from peripheral blood. The receptor source for this set is a middle-aged man with active or convalescent COVID-19.

The chain carries TRBV7-2 and TRBJ2-1; 13 bases fit TRBD2. Germline V gene lookup returns CDR1 SGHTA and CDR2 FQGNSA. The ends lost 1 base at V and 7 bases at J; junction bases unmatched: 1. The CDR3 extends over 15 amino acids. CDR3 sequence (DNA): TGTGCCAGCAGCTTAGAGGGACTAGCGGGGAATGAGCAGTTCTTC. It is translated as CASSLEGLAGNEQFF.

The chain joins TRBV4-2 to TRBJ2-7, with TRBD2 identical over 9 bases. With 0 bases clipped from V and 3 bases from J, the junction kept 3 bases outside the gene matches. Germline CDR1 is LGHNA and CDR2 is YNFKEQ. The CDR3 consists of 15 residues. CDR3 nucleotides: TGTGCCAGCAGCCAAGAGGCTAGCGGGGTCTACGAGCAGTACTTC. It translates to CASSQEASGVYEQYF.